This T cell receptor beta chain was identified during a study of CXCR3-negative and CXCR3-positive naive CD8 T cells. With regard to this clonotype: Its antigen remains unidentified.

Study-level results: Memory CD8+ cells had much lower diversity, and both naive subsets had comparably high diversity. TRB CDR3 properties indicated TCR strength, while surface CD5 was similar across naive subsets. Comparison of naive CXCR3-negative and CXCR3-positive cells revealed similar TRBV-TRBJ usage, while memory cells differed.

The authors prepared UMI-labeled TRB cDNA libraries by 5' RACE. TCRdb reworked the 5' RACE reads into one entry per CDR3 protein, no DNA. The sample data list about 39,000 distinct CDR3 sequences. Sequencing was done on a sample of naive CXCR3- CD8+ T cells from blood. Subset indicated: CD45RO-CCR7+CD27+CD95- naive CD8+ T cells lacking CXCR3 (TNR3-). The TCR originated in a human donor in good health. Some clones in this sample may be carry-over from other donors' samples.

The CDR3 here is CASSELVNSPLHF. The chain has TRBV25-1 and TRBJ1-6. The CDR3 is made up of 13 amino acids. From germline, CDR1 is MGHDK and CDR2 SYGVNS.